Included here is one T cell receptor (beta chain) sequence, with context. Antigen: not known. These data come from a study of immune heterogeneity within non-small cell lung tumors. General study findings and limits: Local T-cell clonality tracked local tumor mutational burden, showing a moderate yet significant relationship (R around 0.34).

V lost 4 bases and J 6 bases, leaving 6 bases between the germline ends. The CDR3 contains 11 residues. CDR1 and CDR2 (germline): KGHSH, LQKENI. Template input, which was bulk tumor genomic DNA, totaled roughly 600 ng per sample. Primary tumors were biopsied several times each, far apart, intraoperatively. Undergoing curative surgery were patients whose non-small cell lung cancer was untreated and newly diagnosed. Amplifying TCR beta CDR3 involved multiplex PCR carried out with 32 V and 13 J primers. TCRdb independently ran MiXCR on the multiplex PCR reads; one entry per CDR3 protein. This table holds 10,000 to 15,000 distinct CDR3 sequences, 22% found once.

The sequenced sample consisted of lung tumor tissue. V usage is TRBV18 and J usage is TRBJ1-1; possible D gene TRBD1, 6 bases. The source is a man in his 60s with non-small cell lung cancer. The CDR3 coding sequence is TGTGCCAGCTCACAGGGGGCTGAAGCTTTCTTT. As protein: CASSQGAEAFF.